A single sample is the source of the 30 T cell receptor beta chains below, sequenced in a study of regulatory T cells in long-lasting Graves disease. HTBI primers from iRepertoire and Arm-PCR of CDR3 regions yielded the TCR beta libraries. MiXCR, run by TCRdb on the multiplex PCR reads, gives a single entry per CDR3 protein. The table has 520,000 or so distinct CDR3 sequences, 12% seen once. The sample's time point: newly diagnosed GD, antithyroid drugs for less than 3 months. Isolated PBMC RNA provided the starting material for the TCR library. These data are also associated with another study on T cells in Graves' hyperthyroidism and ophthalmopathy.

The sequencing here drew on peripheral blood mononuclear cells (PBMCs), taken at new diagnosis, from a patient treated with antithyroid drugs. All receptors derive from a woman in her 30s with Graves disease.

This clonotype was detected many times. J is TRBJ2-2 and V is TRBV2, with 8 bases that match TRBD2. CDR1 and CDR2 (germline): SNHLY, FYNNEI. V lost 9 bases, J lost 4 bases, and 7 bases stayed unmatched. There are 14 residues in the CDR3. As DNA, the CDR3 is TGTGCCAGGGGTAGCGGGACACCCACCGGGGAGCTGTTTTTT. It translates to CARGSGTPTGELFF.

This clonotype was picked up a small number of times. The chain uses TRBV9 and TRBJ2-2; D is uncertain. V was cut by 1 base and J by 4 bases, with 14 bases left in between. The germline CDR1 and CDR2 sequences are SGDLS and YYNGEE. The CDR3 is made up of 16 amino acids. The CDR3 spells CASSVLPERSTGELFF. The DNA for the CDR3 is TGTGCCAGCAGCGTACTCCCCGAGAGGAGCACCGGGGAGCTGTTTTTT.

In its sample, this clonotype was seen many times. The CDR3 coding sequence is TGTGCCAGCAGTTTAGCGTTAGGCACAGATACGCAGTATTTT. Its protein is CASSLALGTDTQYF. The rearrangement links TRBV12-3 or TRBV12-4 to TRBJ2-3; no reliable D call. V was trimmed by 0 bases and J by 1 base, leaving 5 bases between them. CDR3 length: 14 residues.

This clonotype was recorded at least ten times. This chain joins TRBV20-1 and TRBJ1-4; perhaps TRBD1 as D (5 bases). The V gene lost 0 bases and the J gene lost 5 bases, with 13 bases spanning the gap. This CDR3 spans 15 amino acids. Germline CDR1 is DFQATT and CDR2 is SNEGSKA (reference sequence). Here the CDR3 reads CSARDPATANEKLFF. The CDR3 region has the DNA TGCAGTGCTAGAGATCCAGCGACAGCAAATGAAAAACTGTTTTTT.

The rearrangement joins TRBV7-2 to TRBJ2-2, with 8 bases lining up with TRBD1. Germline loops: CDR1 SGHTA, CDR2 FQGNSA. The V gene end was trimmed by 4 bases and the J gene end by 5 bases; junction bases not matched to a gene: 3. The CDR3 has 14 amino acids. This CDR3 is CASSSWTGTGELFF. Written as DNA, the CDR3 is TGTGCCAGCAGCTCTTGGACAGGGACCGGGGAGCTGTTTTTT.

J is TRBJ2-1 and V is TRBV7-3; D possibly matches TRBD1 or TRBD2 (5 bases each). Germline lookup yields CDR1 SGHTA and CDR2 FQGTGA. V was trimmed by 1 base and J by 4 bases, leaving 11 bases between them. The CDR3 contains 15 residues. The CDR3 loop is CASSLSPGQYNEQFF. DNA for the CDR3: TGTGCCAGCAGCTTAAGCCCGGGGCAGTACAATGAGCAGTTCTTC.

There are many counts of this clonotype. V is TRBV28 and J is TRBJ2-1, with 9 bases lining up with TRBD2. Germline CDR1 and CDR2: MDHEN and SYDVKM. V trimming: 7 bases; J trimming: 5 bases; junction bases outside the gene matches: 12. This CDR3 is 16 amino acids long. CDR3 in amino acids: CASNSLWREGNNEQFF. For the CDR3, the DNA is TGTGCCAGCAACTCATTGTGGCGGGAGGGTAACAATGAGCAGTTCTTC.

The sample holds many counts of this clonotype. V and J are TRBV12-3 or TRBV12-4 and TRBJ2-5; 9 positions match TRBD1. The CDR3 runs to 14 residues. V gave up 6 bases and J gave up 5 bases; unmatched junction bases: 7. The CDR3 spells CASRTGTGMETQYF. CDR3 nucleotide sequence: TGTGCCAGCAGAACCGGGACAGGGATGGAGACCCAGTACTTC.

This clonotype was picked up many times. This chain joins TRBV30 and TRBJ2-1, with 11 bases matching TRBD2. From germline, CDR1 is GTSNPN and CDR2 SVGIG (reference sequence). This CDR3 is 14 amino acids long. With 7 bases clipped from V and 2 bases from J, the junction kept 4 bases outside the gene matches. CDR3 sequence reads: CAYTSGSPYNEQFF. The CDR3 DNA is TGTGCCTACACTAGCGGGAGTCCCTACAATGAGCAGTTCTTC.

This clonotype was recorded at least ten times. The rearrangement joins TRBV11-2 to TRBJ1-1, with D perhaps matching TRBD1 (5 bases). V lost 5 bases and J 1 base, leaving 23 bases between the germline ends. The length of the CDR3 is 18 residues. Per the germline V gene, CDR1 is SGHAT and CDR2 is FQNNGV. CDR3 in DNA: TGTGCCAGCAGCGAGAGGATTGTGCCAGGGAGGCGGAACACTGAAGCTTTCTTT. As protein: CASSERIVPGRRNTEAFF.

This clonotype was seen ten or more times. V gene TRBV19 combines with J gene TRBJ2-2, with 9 bases lining up with TRBD1. CDR1 LNHDA and CDR2 SQIVND come from the germline V gene (reference sequence). The CDR3 consists of 17 residues. V was clipped by 1 base and J by 1 base; unmatched bases: 4. The CDR3 here is CASSIARTGENTGELFF. As DNA, the CDR3 is TGTGCCAGTAGTATAGCCAGGACAGGGGAGAACACCGGGGAGCTGTTTTTT.

This clonotype came up many times. V gene TRBV20-1 combines with J gene TRBJ2-7; D perhaps matches TRBD1 (5 bases). The length of the CDR3 is 15 residues. CDR1 and CDR2 (germline): DFQATT, SNEGSKA (reference sequence). Trimming pared 1 base from V and 1 base from J, leaving 14 bases between. CDR3 protein: CSARGGALGSYEQYF. CDR3 nucleotide sequence: TGCAGTGCTAGAGGTGGGGCCCTGGGGTCCTACGAGCAGTACTTC.

This clonotype was seen ten or more times. The chain joins TRBV18 to TRBJ2-7, with a possible D match to TRBD2 (6 bases). Trimming left V 8 bases short and J 7 bases short, with 21 bases between. CDR3 length: 14 amino acids. Germline lookup yields CDR1 KGHSH and CDR2 LQKENI. The CDR3 sequence: CASRLGGTYEEQYF. As DNA, the CDR3 is TGTGCCAGCCGACTCGGGGGAACCTACGAAGAGCAGTACTTC. Variable domain in full (rest from reference TRBV18 and TRBJ2-7): NAGVMQNPRHLVRRRGQEARLRCSPMKGHSHVYWYRQLPEEGLKFMVYLQKENIIDESGMPKERFSAEFPKEGPSILRIQQVVRGDSAAYFCASRLGGTYEEQYFGPGTRLTVT.

The V and J genes are TRBV7-8 and TRBJ1-1; TRBD1 is a possible D gene (5 bases). Trimming removed 8 bases at V and 1 base at J, with 23 bases between. The germline gives CDR1 SGHVS, CDR2 FQNEAQ. This CDR3 is 17 amino acids long. CDR3 nucleotides: TGTGCCAGCTCACGAATGGAGATCAGGGTTCCGAACACTGAAGCTTTCTTT. Translation gives CASSRMEIRVPNTEAFF.

The sample holds many counts of this clonotype. The chain carries TRBV2 and TRBJ2-2; 9 nucleotides line up with TRBD2. Germline V lookup: CDR1 SNHLY, CDR2 FYNNEI. There are 16 residues in the CDR3. Trimming cost V 6 bases and J 1 base; bases outside gene matches: 6. The CDR3 is CASRPTSGRNTGELFF. The DNA of the CDR3 is TGTGCCAGCAGACCGACTAGCGGACGGAACACCGGGGAGCTGTTTTTT.

This clonotype was observed at least ten times. J is TRBJ1-1 and V is TRBV3-1; 8 bases align to TRBD1. Germline CDR1 LGHDT, CDR2 YNNKEL (reference sequence). After removal of 0 bases from V and 5 bases from J, the junction contained 14 bases not matched to a gene. The CDR3 extends over 18 amino acids. CDR3 coding DNA: TGTGCCAGCAGCCAAGATCGCTTCCTGACAGGGGAGGGAACTGAAGCTTTCTTT. Translation gives CASSQDRFLTGEGTEAFF. Using reference TRBV3-1 and TRBJ1-1 for the parts outside the CDR3, the full variable domain is DTAVSQTPKYLVTQMGNDKSIKCEQNLGHDTMYWYKQDSKKFLKIMFSYNNKELIINETVPNRFSPKSPDKAHLNLHINSLELGDSAVYFCASSQDRFLTGEGTEAFFGQGTRLTVV.

This clonotype was found many times. The chain is built from TRBV14 and TRBJ1-2, with TRBD1 matching over 12 bases. This CDR3 comprises 15 residues. V gave up 1 base and J gave up 8 bases; unmatched junction bases: 5. CDR1 is SGHDN, CDR2 FVKESK, per germline. The CDR3 reads CASSQAGTGGRGYTF. Written as DNA, the CDR3 is TGTGCCAGCAGCCAAGCCGGGACAGGGGGCCGGGGCTACACCTTC.

This clonotype showed up many times. CDR3 sequence (DNA): TGTGCCTGGAGCCCGGGGATTCATGCGGGGAGCACTGAAGCTTTCTTT. As protein: CAWSPGIHAGSTEAFF. This chain connects TRBV30 to TRBJ1-1; D is undetermined. Germline V gene lookup returns CDR1 GTSNPN and CDR2 SVGIG (reference sequence). The CDR3 length is 16 residues. The ends were cut back, 3 bases at V and 4 bases at J, with 21 bases in the middle.

The chain has TRBV27 and TRBJ2-1, with 9 positions matching TRBD1. CDR1 and CDR2 (germline): MNHEY, SMNVEV (reference sequence). V was pared by 1 base and J by 1 base, with 5 bases of the junction left unmatched. This CDR3 is 17 amino acids long. The CDR3 loop is CASSLFVGQGSYNEQFF. The CDR3 DNA reads as TGTGCCAGCAGTTTATTTGTGGGACAGGGTTCCTACAATGAGCAGTTCTTC.

In its sample, this clonotype was seen many times. The chain uses TRBV18 and TRBJ2-3; TRBD1 agrees at 9 bases. Germline CDR1 and CDR2: KGHSH and LQKENI. J gave up 2 bases and V 4 bases, and 4 bases lay outside the gene matches. The CDR3 contains 15 residues. The CDR3 nucleotides read TGTGCCAGCTCACGGACAGGGGTCAACACAGATACGCAGTATTTT. This sequence encodes CASSRTGVNTDTQYF.

This clonotype was seen a handful of times. The rearrangement uses TRBV30 and TRBJ2-1; 7 bases map to TRBD2. CDR3 length: 15 residues. Trimming removed 8 bases from V and 0 bases from J; junction bases left unmatched: 10. Germline-derived CDR1 and CDR2 are GTSNPN and SVGIG (reference sequence). The CDR3 DNA is TGTGCCGGAAAAAAGCGGGAAAGCTCCTACAATGAGCAGTTCTTC. Residues: CAGKKRESSYNEQFF. Full variable domain (rest looked up from reference TRBV30 and TRBJ2-1): SQTIHQWPATLVQPVGSPLSLECTVEGTSNPNLYWYRQAAGRGLQLLFYSVGIGQISSEVPQNLSASRPQDRQFILSSKKLLLSDSGFYLCAGKKRESSYNEQFFGPGTRLTVL.

This clonotype appeared many times. A junction end diverges from the germline sequence, so it may reflect a read error. The chain has TRBV6-5 and TRBJ2-1; D is possibly TRBD1 or TRBD2 (7 bases each). From germline, CDR1 is MNHEY and CDR2 SVGAGI. The CDR3 is 15 amino acids. The CDR3 loop reads CASGYDREGYNEQFF. In DNA form, the CDR3 reads TGTGCCAGCGGTTACGACAGGGAGGGTTACAATGAGCAGTTCTTC.

The rearrangement uses TRBV11-1 and TRBJ2-7; 9 positions match TRBD2. The CDR3 consists of 17 residues. Germline V gene sequence: CDR1 SGHAT, CDR2 FQDESV (reference sequence). Trimming at V came to 1 base and at J to 6 bases, leaving 13 bases not matched to a gene. The CDR3 is CASSLVTAGGPFSEQYF. Here the CDR3 DNA reads TGTGCCAGCAGCTTAGTGACGGCGGGAGGGCCATTTTCCGAGCAGTACTTC. The whole variable domain, filled in from reference TRBV11-1 and TRBJ2-7, reads EAEVAQSPRYKITEKSQAVAFWCDPISGHATLYWYRQILGQGPELLVQFQDESVVDDSQLPKDRFSAERLKGVDSTLKIQPAELGDSAMYLCASSLVTAGGPFSEQYFGPGTRLTVT.

This clonotype was observed at least ten times. The genes are TRBV3-1 and TRBJ2-1; weak D call: TRBD2 (6 bases). Trimming left V 0 bases short and J 4 bases short, with 10 bases between. Looked up from germline, CDR1 is LGHDT and CDR2 is YNNKEL (reference sequence). The CDR3 runs to 15 residues. The CDR3, as DNA: TGTGCCAGCAGCCAAGACCAAGGACTATACAATGAGCAGTTCTTC. Encoded protein: CASSQDQGLYNEQFF.

This clonotype came up many times. The chain combines TRBV11-2 with TRBJ2-1; D remains unclear. Between the trimmed V and J ends, which lost 5 bases and 3 bases, there was a span of 8 bases. This CDR3 comprises 13 residues. Germline V gene data show CDR1 as SGHAT and CDR2 as FQNNGV. DNA for the CDR3: TGTGCCAGCAGCCCCCTAAGCTACAATGAGCAGTTCTTC. It encodes CASSPLSYNEQFF.

This clonotype was seen a handful of times. The V gene is TRBV9, the J gene TRBJ2-5; 11 bases agree with TRBD1. J gave up 7 bases and V 3 bases, and 8 bases lay outside the gene matches. The germline V gene has CDR1 SGDLS and CDR2 YYNGEE. The CDR3 totals 15 residues. Here the CDR3 DNA reads TGTGCCAGCAGCGACCCGGGACAGGGGGAAGTGACCCAGTACTTC. Its protein is CASSDPGQGEVTQYF.

A word on this clonotype: This could be a read error, since a much larger clone is one nucleotide away. This chain connects TRBV28 to TRBJ2-2, with TRBD2 identical over 14 bases. V shed 6 bases and J 6 bases; nucleotides not matched to a gene: 3. This CDR3 spans 15 amino acids. CDR1 is MDHEN, CDR2 SYDVKM, per germline. The CDR3 DNA sequence: TGTGCCAGCAGCCCGACTAGCGGGAGGGCCGGGGAGCTGTTTTTT. It codes for CASSPTSGRAGELFF.

This clonotype was counted at least ten times. The J gene is TRBJ2-7, the V gene TRBV7-2; 9 positions match TRBD2. The J segment lost 2 bases and the V segment lost 1 base, leaving 6 bases of the junction unmatched. CDR3 size: 16 residues. Germline values: CDR1 SGHTA, CDR2 FQGNSA. The CDR3 region has the DNA TGTGCCAGCAGCTTAGACCCGCTAGCGGGGACCTACGAGCAGTACTTC. Translated: CASSLDPLAGTYEQYF.

Concerning this clonotype itself: This may arise from a read error, as a much more abundant clone is one base away. This chain links TRBV18 with TRBJ2-2; D ambiguous. The CDR3 sequence is 15 residues long. V lost 4 bases and J lost 7, with 16 bases in between. Germline V gives CDR1 KGHSH, CDR2 LQKENI. DNA for the CDR3: TGTGCCAGCTCACTACCGGGCCCGAACGTCGGGGAGCTGTTTTTT. Encoded protein: CASSLPGPNVGELFF.

This clonotype appeared many times. The rearrangement uses TRBV2 and TRBJ2-1; 9 bases line up with TRBD2. The germline gives CDR1 SNHLY, CDR2 FYNNEI. V lost 3 bases to trimming and J lost 14 bases; unmatched junction nucleotides: 5. The CDR3 spans 12 residues. The CDR3 reads CASSDLAGAKFF. The CDR3, as DNA: TGTGCCAGCAGTGATTTAGCGGGAGCTAAGTTCTTC.